This T cell receptor (beta chain) stems from a study of blood T cell repertoires in COVID-19. CDR3 length equals 16 residues. V was pared by 6 bases and J by 0 bases, with 18 bases between. Germline lookup yields CDR1 LGHDT and CDR2 YNNKEL (reference sequence). The assay was immunoSEQ multiplex PCR, and TCRdb's table has in-frame clones only and misses some. The table lists approximately 140,000 clones, around 89% of them singletons. The chain recombines TRBV3-1 (or the pseudogene TRBV3-2) with TRBJ2-7; D possibly corresponds to TRBD2 (7 bases). This TCR was sampled from a woman aged 25 to 45 with acute COVID-19. Material for sequencing was PBMCs or T cells enriched from blood (not recorded which). The CDR3, as DNA: TGTGCCAGCAGGGACGGAGGGGGGGTAAGCTCCTACGAGCAGTACTTC. Translated, it gives CASRDGGGVSSYEQYF.